This entry describes one T cell receptor (beta chain). The target antigen is unknown. The data belong to a study of human CD8 memory T cell subsets. This CDR3 region has 14 residues. Germline V gives CDR1 LNHDA, CDR2 SQIVND (reference sequence). The authors made TCR beta libraries using UMI-labeled 5' RACE. Per the study methods: Within each TCR beta library, functional CDR3 beta clonotypes numbered between 3,000 and 18,000. TCRdb reprocessed the 5' RACE reads and keeps a single row for each CDR3 protein, giving no DNA. These V and J calls originate from TCRdb's pipeline instead of the authors' own analysis. Recorded here are about 11,000 distinct CDR3 sequences; the top ten clones represent 15% to 18%. Study-wide findings and caveats: In contrast to effector memory cells, stem-like memory and precursor exhausted T cells had similarly high diversity. Chao1 estimates suggested stem-like memory T cells were more diverse than precursor exhausted T cells.

This clonotype was sampled from a human donor in good health. Material for sequencing was CD8+ T cells from PBMCs. This rearrangement joins TRBV19 to TRBJ2-7; TCRdb's D call, TRBD1, is unchecked because there is no DNA. The CDR3 reads CASSPTGNSYEQYF.